The 30 T cell receptor beta chains listed next were all sequenced from one sample in a study of beta chain features in type 1 diabetes. The whole isolated RNA underwent reverse transcription, so sequencing captured expressed TCRB transcripts. Libraries were prepared by immunoSEQ multiplex PCR; TCRdb keeps only in-frame clonotypes and omits some of them. Here the sample spans about 340,000 clones, roughly 13% being singletons. Their specific antigens are unknown. General study points: Patients with Type 1 diabetes showed moderately but significantly shorter TCRB CDR3s in all four CD4+ subsets.

Sequenced: naive CD4+ T cells from blood. These receptors came from a young woman with type 1 diabetes.

V usage is TRBV7-9 and J usage is TRBJ2-1, with D perhaps matching TRBD2 (5 bases). The CDR3 spans 15 residues. Trimming pared 5 bases from V and 5 bases from J, leaving 16 bases between. Germline-derived CDR1 and CDR2 are SEHNR and FQNEAQ (reference sequence). The CDR3 reads CASSPDFARDNEQFF. CDR3 sequence (DNA): TGTGCCAGCAGCCCCGACTTCGCGCGGGACAATGAGCAGTTCTTC.

This clone has a handful of counts. J is TRBJ2-1 and V is TRBV7-9; D is perhaps TRBD1 (5 bases). Trimming removed 4 bases from V and 2 bases from J, with 9 bases in between. The germline V gene encodes CDR1 SEHNR and CDR2 FQNEAQ (reference sequence). There are 14 residues in the CDR3. The CDR3 DNA reads TGTGCCAGCAGCTCCCAGGGCCCCTACAATGAGCAGTTCTTC. Encoded protein: CASSSQGPYNEQFF. Full variable domain (rest looked up from reference TRBV7-9 and TRBJ2-1): DTGVSQNPRHKITKRGQNVTFRCDPISEHNRLYWYRQTLGQGPEFLTYFQNEAQLEKSRLLSDRFSAERPKGSFSTLEIQRTEQGDSAMYLCASSSQGPYNEQFFGPGTRLTVL.

The chain carries TRBV6-6 and TRBJ1-2; maybe TRBD1 (6 bases). The CDR3 consists of 14 residues. Per germline, CDR1 MNHNY and CDR2 SVGAGI (reference sequence). Trimming cost V 3 bases and J 4 bases, with 12 bases left between them. Here the CDR3 reads CASSYSLRGYGYTF. CDR3 coding DNA: TGTGCCAGCAGTTATTCCCTCAGGGGCTATGGCTACACCTTC.

The rearrangement joins TRBV5-4 to TRBJ1-2; 7 bases align to TRBD1. CDR1 is SGHNT and CDR2 is YYREEE in the germline V gene (reference sequence). This CDR3 has 13 residues. The V segment lost 4 bases and the J segment 7 bases; nucleotides outside the gene matches: 7. Here the CDR3 DNA reads TGTGCCAGCAGCAACGACAGGGCCTCTGGCTACACCTTC. This translates into CASSNDRASGYTF.

The chain employs TRBV28 and TRBJ1-5, with D possibly TRBD1 on 6 matching bases. CDR1 MDHEN and CDR2 SYDVKM come from the germline V gene. This CDR3 has 13 residues. V was trimmed by 6 bases and J by 6 bases, leaving 12 bases between them. CDR3 protein: CASRRGGGQPQHF. CDR3 in DNA: TGTGCCAGCAGGAGGGGGGGCGGTCAGCCCCAGCATTTT.

V gene TRBV11-3 combines with J gene TRBJ1-1; D is undetermined. In germline, CDR1 is SGHNT, CDR2 YENEEA. This CDR3 contains 14 residues. The V end lost 0 bases, the J end lost 2 bases, and 7 bases lay between the germline ends. CDR3 bases: TGTGCCAGCAGCTTAGATAGCAGCAACACTGAAGCTTTCTTT. It specifies CASSLDSSNTEAFF.

This clone was recorded a few times. The chain has TRBV6-6 and TRBJ2-1; no clear D. Germline-derived CDR1 and CDR2 are MNHNY and SVGAGI (reference sequence). V was cut by 2 bases and J by 7 bases, with 9 bases left in between. The CDR3 extends over 13 amino acids. The CDR3 sequence: CASSYELPNEQFF. CDR3 bases: TGTGCCAGCAGTTACGAGCTGCCTAATGAGCAGTTCTTC.

The chain employs TRBV7-2 and TRBJ2-7, with TRBD1 matching 9 bases. The CDR3 has 14 residues. V gave up 7 bases and J gave up 1 base; unmatched junction bases: 5. In germline, CDR1 is SGHTA, CDR2 FQGNSA. CDR3 in DNA: TGTGCCAGCACTCCCGACAGGGGGTCCTACGAGCAGTACTTC. It codes for CASTPDRGSYEQYF.

The chain recombines TRBV19 with TRBJ2-3; 9 bases are shared with TRBD2. The germline gives CDR1 LNHDA, CDR2 SQIVND (reference sequence). The J segment lost 7 bases and the V segment lost 5 bases, leaving 7 bases of the junction unmatched. The length of the CDR3 is 14 residues. CDR3 nucleotides: TGTGCCAGTAGTCGCCTAGCGGGACTAAATACGCAGTATTTT. Translating gives CASSRLAGLNTQYF.

V and J are TRBV27 and TRBJ2-5, with D perhaps TRBD1 (6 bases). Germline CDR1 reads MNHEY; CDR2 reads SMNVEV (reference sequence). The CDR3 is 15 amino acids. Trimming removed 1 base from V and 2 bases from J, with 11 bases in between. The CDR3 nucleotides read TGTGCCAGCAGTTTATTGCCGGGACAACAAGAGACCCAGTACTTC. Its translation is CASSLLPGQQETQYF.

V and J are TRBV9 and TRBJ1-2; D remains ambiguous. Per germline, CDR1 SGDLS and CDR2 YYNGEE. CDR3 length: 13 amino acids. The V gene lost 0 bases and the J gene lost 5 bases, with 8 bases spanning the gap. CDR3 sequence (DNA): TGTGCCAGCAGCGTAGGGTCGACATATGGCTACACCTTC. Translation gives CASSVGSTYGYTF.

V usage is TRBV6-1 and J usage is TRBJ2-7; D is unclear. Trimming stripped 0 bases from V and 6 bases from J, with 9 bases between. Germline lookup yields CDR1 MNHNS and CDR2 SASEGT. The CDR3 spans 13 residues. This CDR3 is CASSEARSREQYF. The CDR3 bases are TGTGCCAGCAGTGAAGCGAGAAGTCGCGAGCAGTACTTC.

This clone appeared a few times. V is TRBV9 and J is TRBJ2-1; tentatively, D is TRBD2 (5 bases). Trimming took off 0 bases at V and 9 bases at J, with 19 bases between the two ends. The germline gives CDR1 SGDLS, CDR2 YYNGEE. The CDR3 contains 16 residues. This CDR3 reads CASSVDFSREGFEQFF. CDR3 nucleotides: TGTGCCAGCAGCGTAGATTTCTCTCGGGAAGGGTTTGAGCAGTTCTTC.

The chain couples TRBV28 to TRBJ2-3; 8 bases line up with TRBD2. V dropped 3 bases and J dropped 3; count of bases not matched to a gene: 5. This CDR3 region has 15 residues. CDR1 MDHEN and CDR2 SYDVKM come from the germline V gene. The CDR3 nucleotides are TGTGCCAGCAGTTTTCGCGGGAGGTGGACAGATACGCAGTATTTT. As protein: CASSFRGRWTDTQYF.

This clone turned up a few times. The rearrangement links TRBV30 to TRBJ2-7; 8 nucleotides agree with TRBD2. With V trimmed by 3 bases and J by 2 bases, 9 bases remained unmatched. CDR1 and CDR2 from the germline V gene are GTSNPN and SVGIG (reference sequence). CDR3 length equals 15 residues. CDR3 sequence: CAWRPRLALPYEQYF. The CDR3 nucleotides read TGTGCCTGGAGACCTCGACTAGCGCTCCCCTACGAGCAGTACTTC.

The sample holds a few counts of this clone. J is TRBJ2-7 and V is TRBV7-9, with 9 bases identical to TRBD1. The junction had 8 bases not matched to a gene; V was cut back by 5 bases and J by 0 bases. Germline values: CDR1 SEHNR, CDR2 FQNEAQ (reference sequence). CDR3 size: 16 residues. The CDR3 nucleotides are TGTGCCAGCAGCCGTTCCGGACAGGGGTACTCCTACGAGCAGTACGTC. Translating it yields CASSRSGQGYSYEQYV.

The J gene is TRBJ1-1, the V gene TRBV7-2; D gene ambiguous. The CDR3 sequence is 13 residues long. The germline V and J ends were trimmed by 6 bases and 1 base, with 9 bases remaining between them. From germline, CDR1 is SGHTA and CDR2 FQGNSA. The CDR3 sequence is CASSSSGNTEAFF. CDR3 DNA sequence: TGTGCCAGCAGTTCGTCGGGGAACACTGAAGCTTTCTTT.

This clone has just a few counts. This chain uses TRBV29-1 with TRBJ2-2, with 11 bases matching TRBD1. The V gene's germline CDR1 is SQVTM and CDR2 ANQGSEA. After removal of 7 bases from V and 6 bases from J, the junction contained 10 bases not matched to a gene. The CDR3 loop spans 15 amino acids. The CDR3 DNA is TGCAGCGCATCATCCGGGACAGGGGGACCCGGGGAGCTGTTTTTT. Protein product: CSASSGTGGPGELFF.

This chain joins TRBV7-2 and TRBJ2-1; D is undetermined. The V gene lost 1 base and the J gene lost 9 bases, with 4 bases spanning the gap. The CDR3 runs to 11 residues. From germline, CDR1 is SGHTA and CDR2 FQGNSA. DNA of the CDR3: TGTGCCAGCAGCTTAGATAGTGAGCAGTTCTTC. Translating it yields CASSLDSEQFF. Supplemented by reference TRBV7-2 and TRBJ2-1, the full variable domain reads GAGVSQSPSNKVTEKGKDVELRCDPISGHTALYWYRQSLGQGLEFLIYFQGNSAPDKSGLPSDRFSAERTGGSVSTLTIQRTQQEDSAVYLCASSLDSEQFFGPGTRLTVL.

This clone was picked up a small number of times. The chain uses TRBV18 and TRBJ1-1, with D hard to call. Germline CDR1 and CDR2: KGHSH and LQKENI. The CDR3 length is 14 residues. V was cut by 4 bases and J by 4 bases, with 13 bases left in between. This chain's CDR3 is CASSQDMSGTEAFF. The CDR3 DNA is TGTGCCAGCTCACAAGACATGAGCGGCACTGAAGCTTTCTTT.

This clone was seen a handful of times. This chain links TRBV15 with TRBJ2-2, with a possible D match to TRBD2 (5 bases). Germline CDR1 reads LNHNV; CDR2 reads YYDKDF (reference sequence). The CDR3 totals 14 residues. The ends were cut back, 2 bases at V and 5 bases at J, with 9 bases in the middle. CDR3 residues: CATSRNGGTGELFF. As DNA, the CDR3 is TGTGCCACCAGCAGAAATGGAGGAACCGGGGAGCTGTTTTTT.

This clone was counted between two and nine times. The V call is TRBV7-3, the J call TRBJ2-3; D remains ambiguous. Trimming took off 2 bases at V and 6 bases at J, with 9 bases between the two ends. Germline CDR1 reads SGHTA; CDR2 reads FQGTGA. This CDR3 has 13 residues. CDR3 DNA: TGTGCCAGCAGCTTAGTGGCATCGGATACGCAGTATTTT. Amino acid sequence: CASSLVASDTQYF.

This clone was picked up a small number of times. V usage is TRBV7-9 and J usage is TRBJ2-2, with unresolved D. With 0 bases removed from V and 5 bases from J, the gap between germline ends came to 13 bases. CDR1 is SEHNR and CDR2 is FQNEAQ in the germline V gene (reference sequence). The CDR3 contains 16 residues. CDR3 amino acids: CASSLALGIGTGELFF. CDR3 DNA: TGTGCCAGCAGCTTAGCGCTGGGTATCGGGACCGGGGAGCTGTTTTTT.

This clone turned up a few times. V is TRBV15 and J is TRBJ1-2; maybe TRBD1 (5 bases). The germline CDR1 and CDR2 sequences are LNHNV and YYDKDF (reference sequence). V was trimmed by 0 bases and J by 2 bases, leaving 13 bases between them. This CDR3 contains 16 residues. The CDR3 here is CATSRDHMGGNYGYTF. The DNA of the CDR3 is TGTGCCACCAGCAGAGATCACATGGGGGGGAACTATGGCTACACCTTC.

This rearrangement joins TRBV7-2 to TRBJ2-7; 11 bases line up with TRBD1. The germline V gene has CDR1 SGHTA and CDR2 FQGNSA. The CDR3 extends over 14 amino acids. V trimming: 5 bases; J trimming: 6 bases; junction bases outside the gene matches: 6. The CDR3: CASSADRGRLEQYF. The CDR3 DNA sequence: TGTGCCAGCAGCGCGGACAGGGGGCGGCTCGAGCAGTACTTC.

This clone was detected a few times. The CDR3 DNA reads as TGTGCCTGGAGTGTATTTGGGGGCGTCACTGAAGCTTTCTTT. Its translation: CAWSVFGGVTEAFF. The chain has TRBV30 and TRBJ1-1; D is perhaps TRBD1 (6 bases). Germline V lookup: CDR1 GTSNPN, CDR2 SVGIG (reference sequence). Trimming took off 0 bases at V and 4 bases at J, with 12 bases between the two ends. The CDR3 has 14 amino acids.

The J gene is TRBJ2-1, the V gene TRBV27, with D possibly TRBD1 on 6 matching bases. V dropped 5 bases and J dropped 4 bases, with 12 bases sitting between them. Germline assignment: CDR1 MNHEY and CDR2 SMNVEV (reference sequence). This CDR3 has 14 amino acids. CDR3 in amino acids: CASSQRTAYNEQFF. CDR3 DNA sequence: TGTGCCAGCAGTCAAAGGACAGCTTACAATGAGCAGTTCTTC.

In nucleotides, the CDR3 is TGTGCCAGCAGCTTAGCTAGCGGTGCCTACAATGAGCAGTTCTTC. Protein sequence: CASSLASGAYNEQFF. V gene TRBV7-3 combines with J gene TRBJ2-1; 7 nucleotides align to TRBD2. The germline gives CDR1 SGHTA, CDR2 FQGTGA. The CDR3 runs to 15 residues. After removal of 2 bases from V and 2 bases from J, the junction contained 3 bases not matched to a gene.

The rearrangement joins TRBV25-1 to TRBJ2-7, with a possible D match to TRBD1 (7 bases). Per germline, CDR1 MGHDK and CDR2 SYGVNS. V lost 4 bases to trimming and J lost 2 bases, with 18 bases between them. The CDR3 is made up of 16 amino acids. Here the CDR3 DNA reads TGTGCCAGCAGTGTTCTGGGCGGGGACAGAACCTACGAGCAGTACTTC. Translation: CASSVLGGDRTYEQYF.

This chain connects TRBV18 to TRBJ2-1, with TRBD1 matching over 9 bases. CDR3 length: 13 amino acids. CDR1 is KGHSH, CDR2 LQKENI, per germline. Trimming removed 3 bases from V and 10 bases from J; junction bases left unmatched: 4. The CDR3 loop is CASSPMDRGEQFF. CDR3 in DNA: TGTGCCAGCTCACCGATGGACAGGGGAGAGCAGTTCTTC. Complete variable domain (other parts from reference TRBV18 and TRBJ2-1): NAGVMQNPRHLVRRRGQEARLRCSPMKGHSHVYWYRQLPEEGLKFMVYLQKENIIDESGMPKERFSAEFPKEGPSILRIQQVVRGDSAAYFCASSPMDRGEQFFGPGTRLTVL.